This TCR beta chain originates from a study of early T cells in non-severe SARS-CoV-2 infection. V gave up 4 bases and J gave up 4 bases, with 13 bases separating them. In germline, CDR1 is SGHAT, CDR2 FQDESV (reference sequence). The CDR3 contains 14 residues. One entry per CDR3 protein results from TCRdb running MiXCR on the 5' RACE reads. This table holds about 67,000 distinct CDR3 sequences, around a tenth found once. Sample: whole blood. The clonotype comes from an adult who was a healthcare worker with PCR-confirmed SARS-CoV-2 infection or an uninfected control (not recorded which). V and J are TRBV11-1 and TRBJ1-1, with no clear D. Here the CDR3 DNA reads TGTGCCAGCAGCTCCTGGGTCTCTGGCACTGAAGCTTTCTTT. This gives the protein CASSSWVSGTEAFF.